Sequencing of this T cell receptor beta chain was carried out in a study of graft-versus-host responses after intestinal transplantation. On this clone itself: Its antigen remains unidentified.

CDR3 length equals 15 residues. Deletions cut 5 bases from V and 0 bases from J, with 13 bases between. CDR1 is SEHNR and CDR2 is FQNEAQ in the germline V gene (reference sequence). Assay used: immunoSEQ multiplex PCR; TCRdb lists only in-frame clones, some missing. The table has 80,000 to 100,000 clones, 90% seen once. The sample was unstimulated CD4+ T cells sorted from spleen or lymph node cells, taken before intestinal transplant. The genes are TRBV7-9 and TRBJ1-2; D is undetermined. This TCR was recovered from a human donor who received an intestinal transplant. CDR3 in DNA: TGTGCCAGCAGCCCCCCGGGGTGGGCTAACTATGGCTACACCTTC. Encoded protein: CASSPPGWANYGYTF. Variable domain in full (rest from reference TRBV7-9 and TRBJ1-2): DTGVSQNPRHKITKRGQNVTFRCDPISEHNRLYWYRQTLGQGPEFLTYFQNEAQLEKSRLLSDRFSAERPKGSFSTLEIQRTEQGDSAMYLCASSPPGWANYGYTFGSGTRLTVV.